This T cell receptor (beta chain) was obtained from a study of T-cell reconstitution after alpha-beta-depleted transplantation in children. Unique molecular identifiers were built into the TCRbeta library. One entry per CDR3 protein results from TCRdb running MiXCR on the PCR reads. The profile shows some 200,000 distinct CDR3 sequences, 8% to 10% of them singletons. The table lists this clonotype with a few counts. The clonotype originates from a human donor who donated a stem cell graft to a child with acute lymphoblastic leukemia. The sequencing here drew on PBMCs from the stem cell graft donor, taken from the stem cell graft.

The CDR3 DNA follows: TGTGCCAGCAGCATATGGACAGGGGGCCTCGTCACTGAAGCTTTCTTT. Translation gives CASSIWTGGLVTEAFF. The gene calls are TRBV11-1 and TRBJ1-1; 11 bases align to TRBD1. There are 16 residues in the CDR3. V shed 5 bases, J shed 4 bases, and the junction held 9 bases outside the gene matches. Per germline, CDR1 SGHAT and CDR2 FQDESV (reference sequence).